The rows below give T cell receptor beta chains drawn from one sample of a study of cytotoxic CD8 clonotypes in ibrutinib-treated CLL. TCRdb's table, derived via immunoSEQ multiplex PCR, lists solely in-frame clones and lacks some. The sample holds about 50,000 clones, approximately 50% seen once. Sequenced here: PBMCs, sampled after 12 months of ibrutinib treatment. The receptors stem from a human donor with chronic lymphocytic leukemia. Both conserved end residues are trimmed from each CDR3. Each record gives: V gene, CDR3 length, J gene, CDR3 protein.

v_gene: TRBV9
len: 9
j_gene: TRBJ2-4
CDR3aa: ASSVGTIQY

v_gene: TRBV21-1
len: 13
j_gene: TRBJ1-4
CDR3aa: ASSKVAREREKLF

v_gene: TRBV19
len: 13
j_gene: TRBJ2-4
CDR3aa: ASSIRDLAKNIQY

v_gene: TRBV28
len: 10
j_gene: TRBJ2-7
CDR3aa: ASSPGSYEQY

v_gene: TRBV5-1
len: 12
j_gene: TRBJ1-2
CDR3aa: ASSPEGGGYGYT

v_gene: TRBV5-6
len: 13
j_gene: TRBJ2-3
CDR3aa: ASSKLAGAADTQY

v_gene: TRBV28
len: 12
j_gene: TRBJ1-6
CDR3aa: ASSRGRMNSPLH

v_gene: TRBV4-1
len: 12
j_gene: TRBJ1-5
CDR3aa: ASSQEGDPGPQH

v_gene: TRBV27
len: 12
j_gene: TRBJ2-3
CDR3aa: ASSLRASGDTQY

v_gene: TRBV14
len: 13
j_gene: TRBJ2-4
CDR3aa: ASSQEVGPTHIQY

v_gene: TRBV28
len: 13
j_gene: TRBJ1-1
CDR3aa: ASRRTGAGGTEAF